These 21 T cell receptor beta chains were sequenced from one sample in a study of neurological immune-mediated disorders. TCRdb fed the 5' RACE reads into MiXCR, producing one record per CDR3 protein. The sample shows tens of thousands of distinct CDR3 sequences, roughly an eighth of them seen only once. Time point in this sample: longitudinal time-point 1 (baseline). Input material: PBMCs. These receptors were collected from a female donor with HTLV-1-associated myelopathy (HAM/TSP).

The sample holds many counts of this clonotype. The J gene is TRBJ1-1, the V gene TRBV4-2; the D gene is possibly TRBD1 (6 bases). The CDR3 consists of 15 residues. Trimming shortened V by 2 bases and J by 0 bases, and 10 bases separated the two germline ends. The germline CDR1 and CDR2 sequences are LGHNA and YNFKEQ. CDR3 sequence reads: CASSQRDKVNTEAFF. The CDR3 DNA is TGTGCCAGCAGCCAAAGGGACAAGGTGAACACTGAAGCTTTCTTT.

This clonotype was found a few times. The junction departs from germline at one end; a sequencing error may be responsible. V and J are TRBV11-2 and TRBJ2-3; D might be TRBD1 or TRBD2, each matching 5 bases. The CDR3 extends over 15 amino acids. Germline values: CDR1 SGHAT, CDR2 FQNNGV. CDR3 sequence reads: CASSFQGASTDKQYF. The CDR3 coding sequence is TGTGCCAGCAGTTTCCAGGGAGCTAGTACAGATAAGCAGTATTTT.

The sample holds many counts of this clonotype. This chain connects TRBV7-2 to TRBJ2-7, with 10 positions matching TRBD2. Germline CDR1 reads SGHTA; CDR2 reads FQGNSA. This CDR3 has 15 residues. V dropped 2 bases and J dropped 5; count of bases not matched to a gene: 6. The CDR3: CASSLQRGGYHEQYF. The CDR3 DNA sequence: TGTGCCAGCAGCTTACAGCGGGGGGGCTATCACGAGCAGTACTTC.

This clonotype was seen only a few times. The chain carries TRBV12-3 or TRBV12-4 and TRBJ2-1, with a tentative D call TRBD1 (5 bases). Trimming left V 2 bases short and J 0 bases short, with 17 bases between. The CDR3 sequence is 18 residues long. CDR3 loop: CASSLLARGESSYNEQFF. The CDR3 DNA is TGTGCCAGCAGTTTATTAGCTAGGGGCGAAAGCTCCTACAATGAGCAGTTCTTC.

The chain recombines TRBV5-1 with TRBJ2-7; 7 positions agree with TRBD1. Unmatched junction bases numbered 6, after V lost 2 bases and J lost 4 bases. The V gene's germline CDR1 is SGHRS and CDR2 YFSETQ. The CDR3 is made up of 14 amino acids. In DNA, the CDR3 is TGCGCCAGCAGCTTCACGACAGGGATTTACGAGCAGTACTTC. This encodes CASSFTTGIYEQYF.

This clonotype was seen repeatedly, ten times or more. The V call is TRBV7-2, the J call TRBJ2-5, with 12 bases aligning to TRBD2. The CDR3 sequence is 17 residues long. Germline V gene sequence: CDR1 SGHTA, CDR2 FQGNSA. J was trimmed by 2 bases and V by 0 bases; bases with no gene match: 4. For the CDR3, the DNA is TGTGCCAGCAGCTTAGCCCTAGCGGGGGGGCGACAAGAGACCCAGTACTTC. This gives the protein CASSLALAGGRQETQYF.

The sample holds many counts of this clonotype. The V and J genes are TRBV6-6 and TRBJ2-7; 10 nucleotides match TRBD1. Germline-derived CDR1 and CDR2 are MNHNY and SVGAGI (reference sequence). The CDR3 loop spans 15 amino acids. The V gene end was trimmed by 5 bases and the J gene end by 5 bases; junction bases not matched to a gene: 9. CDR3 nucleotide sequence: TGTGCCAGCAGTCAGCCCTTGGGACAGGGGAACGAGCAGTACTTC. Amino acids: CASSQPLGQGNEQYF.

There are many counts of this clonotype. The rearrangement links TRBV5-1 to TRBJ1-5; no definite D call. This CDR3 comprises 15 residues. The germline V gene encodes CDR1 SGHRS and CDR2 YFSETQ. Trimming left V 0 bases short and J 0 bases short, with 7 bases between. Here the CDR3 DNA reads TGCGCCAGCAGCTTGGAAGGGAATAGCAATCAGCCCCAGCATTTT. Amino acid sequence: CASSLEGNSNQPQHF.

By share of the sample, this clonotype is medium-sized (0.01 to 0.1%). The chain recombines TRBV20-1 with TRBJ2-7, with 9 nucleotides matching TRBD1. Germline CDR1 reads DFQATT; CDR2 reads SNEGSKA (reference sequence). Trimming took 4 bases from V and 5 from J; bases not matched to a gene: 6. This CDR3 spans 13 amino acids. The CDR3 region has the DNA TGCAGTGCTAAAACAGGGGGCGTCCACGAGCAGTACTTC. As protein: CSAKTGGVHEQYF.

This sequence joins TRBV18 and TRBJ2-7; perhaps TRBD1 as D (6 bases). Trimming removed 6 bases from V and 3 bases from J, with 12 bases in between. The CDR3 spans 13 residues. CDR1 and CDR2 (germline): KGHSH, LQKENI. The CDR3 coding sequence is TGTGCCAGCTCTCAAGGACAGCTCTACGAGCAGTACTTC. Encoded protein: CASSQGQLYEQYF.

This clonotype has at least ten counts. This chain uses TRBV10-3 with TRBJ2-3, with TRBD2 identical over 10 bases. CDR3 length: 10 amino acids. Germline V gene data show CDR1 as ENHRY and CDR2 as SYGVKD. The J segment lost 10 bases and the V segment lost 10 bases, leaving 2 bases of the junction unmatched. CDR3 DNA: TGTGCCACGAGCGGGGGGGCGCAGTATTTT. This encodes CATSGGAQYF.

Many counts were recorded for this clonotype. This rearrangement joins TRBV12-3 or TRBV12-4 to TRBJ2-5, with D tentatively TRBD1 (6 bases). This CDR3 spans 13 amino acids. Trimming cost V 5 bases and J 5 bases, with 12 bases left between them. Here the CDR3 DNA reads TGTGCCAGCAGTCAGGGACAAGTGGAGACCCAGTACTTC. This gives the protein CASSQGQVETQYF.

This clonotype was counted ten times or more. V gene TRBV18 combines with J gene TRBJ2-2, with D unclear. Germline V gene lookup returns CDR1 KGHSH and CDR2 LQKENI. The CDR3 runs to 12 residues. V lost 3 bases, J lost 4 bases, and 3 bases lay in between. CDR3 protein: CASSPGTGELFF. Written as DNA, the CDR3 is TGTGCCAGCTCACCGGGCACCGGGGAGCTGTTTTTT.

This clonotype was found many times. The chain combines TRBV7-9 with TRBJ2-1; 13 nucleotides agree with TRBD2. CDR1 is SEHNR and CDR2 is FQNEAQ in the germline V gene (reference sequence). Trimming took 5 bases from V and 9 from J; bases not matched to a gene: 4. This CDR3 is 14 amino acids long. CDR3 bases: TGTGCCAGCAGCGCCACTAGCGGGGGGGGTGAGCAGTTCTTC. This codes for CASSATSGGGEQFF. Supplemented by reference TRBV7-9 and TRBJ2-1, the full variable domain reads DTGVSQNPRHKITKRGQNVTFRCDPISEHNRLYWYRQTLGQGPEFLTYFQNEAQLEKSRLLSDRFSAERPKGSFSTLEIQRTEQGDSAMYLCASSATSGGGEQFFGPGTRLTVL.

This clonotype was seen ten or more times. This chain links TRBV5-1 with TRBJ2-1, with a tentative D call TRBD1 (6 bases). Germline V CDR1 and CDR2: SGHRS, YFSETQ. This CDR3 comprises 15 residues. V lost 2 bases and J 4 bases, leaving 13 bases between the germline ends. This CDR3 is CASSLTTGQYNEQFF. The CDR3 coding sequence is TGCGCCAGCAGCTTAACAACAGGACAGTACAATGAGCAGTTCTTC. The variable domain in full, completed from reference TRBV5-1 and TRBJ2-1, reads KAGVTQTPRYLIKTRGQQVTLSCSPISGHRSVSWYQQTPGQGLQFLFEYFSETQRNKGNFPGRFSGRQFSNSRSEMNVSTLELGDSALYLCASSLTTGQYNEQFFGPGTRLTVL.

This clonotype is judged medium-sized. The V gene is TRBV20-1, the J gene TRBJ2-2, with a weak D call TRBD1 (5 bases). This CDR3 is 14 amino acids long. Germline CDR1 is DFQATT and CDR2 is SNEGSKA (reference sequence). V was pared by 6 bases and J by 2 bases, with 13 bases between. The CDR3 nucleotides read TGCAGTGCCCCCCGGACAAGAAACACCGGGGAGCTGTTTTTT. It translates to CSAPRTRNTGELFF.

The V and J genes are TRBV9 and TRBJ2-3; D is tentatively TRBD1 or TRBD2 (5 bases each). The germline CDR1 and CDR2 sequences are SGDLS and YYNGEE. This CDR3 is built from 16 residues. V dropped 0 bases and J dropped 5 bases, with 16 bases sitting between them. CDR3 sequence: CASSVAGPGTLDTQYF. The CDR3 DNA follows: TGTGCCAGCAGCGTAGCGGGGCCCGGGACCCTAGATACGCAGTATTTT.

The genes are TRBV28 and TRBJ2-1; no clear D gene. Germline V gene data show CDR1 as MDHEN and CDR2 as SYDVKM. The length of the CDR3 is 15 residues. The V gene lost 6 bases and the J gene lost 0 bases, with 12 bases spanning the gap. The CDR3, as DNA: TGTGCCAGCAGCCCAGCCACAAGCTCCTACAATGAGCAGTTCTTC. It yields the protein CASSPATSSYNEQFF.

This clonotype appeared many times. The chain joins TRBV10-3 to TRBJ2-7; possible D gene TRBD1, 5 bases. Trimming took off 6 bases at V and 4 bases at J, with 10 bases between the two ends. CDR3 size: 12 residues. Per germline, CDR1 ENHRY and CDR2 SYGVKD. Here the CDR3 DNA reads TGTGCCATCAGCCTGGACACTTACGAGCAGTACTTC. This translates into CAISLDTYEQYF.

This clonotype has ten or more counts. The chain couples TRBV12-3 or TRBV12-4 to TRBJ1-3, with TRBD1 as a possible D gene (5 bases). Trimming left V 3 bases short and J 0 bases short, with 9 bases between. The CDR3 extends over 15 amino acids. CDR3 nucleotide sequence: TGTGCCAGCAGTTTCGGGGGGTTCTCTGGAAACACCATATATTTT. This sequence encodes CASSFGGFSGNTIYF.

V is TRBV7-2 and J is TRBJ2-5; the D gene is possibly TRBD2 (6 bases). Trimming removed 1 base at V and 7 bases at J, with 16 bases between. The germline V gene encodes CDR1 SGHTA and CDR2 FQGNSA. This CDR3 spans 15 amino acids. CDR3 DNA: TGTGCCAGCAGCTTAGGTCTCTCCGGGCGGGGGACCCAGTACTTC. Protein: CASSLGLSGRGTQYF.